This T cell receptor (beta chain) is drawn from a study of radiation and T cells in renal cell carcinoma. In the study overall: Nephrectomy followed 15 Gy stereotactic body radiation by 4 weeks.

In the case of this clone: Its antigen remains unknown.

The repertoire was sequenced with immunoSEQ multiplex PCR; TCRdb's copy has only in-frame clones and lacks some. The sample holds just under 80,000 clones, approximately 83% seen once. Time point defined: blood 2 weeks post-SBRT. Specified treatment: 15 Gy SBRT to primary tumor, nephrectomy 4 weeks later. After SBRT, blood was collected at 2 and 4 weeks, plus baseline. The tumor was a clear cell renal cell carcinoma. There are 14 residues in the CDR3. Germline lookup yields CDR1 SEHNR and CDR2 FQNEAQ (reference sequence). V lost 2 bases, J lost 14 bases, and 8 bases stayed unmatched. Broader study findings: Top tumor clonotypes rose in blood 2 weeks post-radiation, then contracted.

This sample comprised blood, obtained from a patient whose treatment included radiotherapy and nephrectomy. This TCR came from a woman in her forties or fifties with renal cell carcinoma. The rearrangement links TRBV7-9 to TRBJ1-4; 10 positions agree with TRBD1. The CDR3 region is CASSLPDRGPFLFF. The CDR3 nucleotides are TGTGCCAGCAGCTTACCTGACAGGGGGCCCTTTCTGTTTTTT. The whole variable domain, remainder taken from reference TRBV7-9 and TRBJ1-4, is DTGVSQNPRHKITKRGQNVTFRCDPISEHNRLYWYRQTLGQGPEFLTYFQNEAQLEKSRLLSDRFSAERPKGSFSTLEIQRTEQGDSAMYLCASSLPDRGPFLFFGSGTQLSVL.